The present TCR beta chain was sequenced within a study of beta chain features in type 1 diabetes. Study in general: Patient and healthy donor groups were alike in age, gender and cell yields. Overall study results and limits: For patients and controls alike, PCR might favor shorter templates to the same degree. Researchers report that Type 1 diabetes patients had moderately but significantly shorter TCRB CDR3s across all four CD4+ subsets. Within patients, naive, central memory and Treg TCRB repertoires seemed more similar than within healthy donors.

The CDR3 runs 15 residues. Germline CDR1 and CDR2: SGHAT and FQNNGV. The junction had 3 bases not matched to a gene; V was cut back by 0 bases and J by 7 bases. Regarding this clone: Its specificity is not known.

Via the markers CD45RO/CCR7/CD25/CD127/CD95/CD27, stem cell-like memory, regulatory, central memory and naive CD4+ cells were sorted. Reverse transcribing all isolated RNA meant expressed TCRB transcripts were sequenced. The method was immunoSEQ multiplex PCR; TCRdb's version includes in-frame clones alone and lacks a portion of them. The sample includes 100,000 to 150,000 clones, roughly 10% of them seen just once. The specimen was central memory CD4+ T cells from blood. The TCR originated in a man aged 25-40 years with type 1 diabetes. J is TRBJ1-6 and V is TRBV11-2; 7 bases align to TRBD1. CDR3 sequence: CASSLETGWNSPLHF. The CDR3 DNA reads as TGTGCCAGCAGCTTAGAGACAGGGTGGAATTCACCCCTCCACTTT.